This T cell receptor beta chain was identified in a study of T cell changes during pregnancy in multiple sclerosis. Here immunoSEQ multiplex PCR was the method, and the copy in TCRdb shows in-frame clones only, minus some. The table records around 52,000 clones, roughly 94% of them present only once. Unmatched junction bases numbered 5, after V lost 6 bases and J lost 0 bases. Per germline, CDR1 SNHLY and CDR2 FYNNEI. This CDR3 contains 15 residues. Sample: CD4+ T cells from peripheral blood mononuclear cells, taken in the second trimester of pregnancy. The genes are TRBV2 and TRBJ1-1; 9 bases agree with TRBD1. The sequence was collected from a female donor with multiple sclerosis, enrolled in a pregnancy study. The CDR3 region is CASSRRTGVNTEAFF. CDR3 coding DNA: TGTGCCAGCAGCCGGCGGACAGGGGTGAACACTGAAGCTTTCTTT.